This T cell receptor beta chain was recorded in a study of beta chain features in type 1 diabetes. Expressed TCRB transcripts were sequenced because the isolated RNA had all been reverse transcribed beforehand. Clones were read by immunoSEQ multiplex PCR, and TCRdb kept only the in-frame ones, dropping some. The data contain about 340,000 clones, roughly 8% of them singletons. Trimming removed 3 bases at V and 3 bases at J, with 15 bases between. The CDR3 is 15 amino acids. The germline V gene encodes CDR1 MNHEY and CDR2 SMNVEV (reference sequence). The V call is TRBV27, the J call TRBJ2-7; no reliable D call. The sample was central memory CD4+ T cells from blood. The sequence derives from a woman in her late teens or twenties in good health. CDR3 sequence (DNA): TGTGCCAGCAGTTTCGCACTTTCTCCTGACTACGAGCAGTACTTC. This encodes CASSFALSPDYEQYF.